The table lists the clone carrying this TCR beta chain with a count of one. What it binds is not known. These data originate in a study of cytomegalovirus exposure and HLA in healthy donors. Germline V gene lookup returns CDR1 SGHRS and CDR2 YFSETQ. V lost 0 bases and J lost 1; bases outside the gene matches: 3. This CDR3 spans 16 amino acids. Findings and limits, study-wide: Sequencing likely generated an artifact that appeared as a cluster of highly shared sequence variants.

The PCR had 60 Vbeta and 13 Jbeta primers. Only in-frame clones appear in the TCRdb table, and some are missing; sequencing was by immunoSEQ multiplex PCR. The repertoire includes about 110,000 clones, 65% to 85% of them detected once, and less than 3% sits in the top ten. This chain uses TRBV5-1 with TRBJ2-7; 11 bases agree with TRBD1. Sample: PBMCs. This receptor was obtained from a male donor in good health and CMV-seropositive. This CDR3 reads CASSLEGQGVSYEQYF. In DNA form, the CDR3 reads TGCGCCAGCAGCTTGGAGGGACAGGGGGTATCCTACGAGCAGTACTTC.